Following are 7 T cell receptor beta chains from one sample sequenced in a study of blood T cell repertoires in COVID-19 (dated by TCRdb to 2019 to 2021). Libraries were constructed by the immunoSEQ multiplex PCR assay. TCRdb took over this immuneACCESS table, retaining in-frame rearrangements with V and J assigned. Such tables are incomplete; in checked studies, under half of the missing clones stem from an unresolved V gene, and the remainder is unexplained. The sample records 130,000 to 150,000 clones, around 90% of which are singletons. Around 1.5% of the sample lies in the top ten. The sample was peripheral blood. These TCRs come from a human donor in a cohort sampled during active COVID-19.

The genes are TRBV6-4 and TRBJ2-1; 11 bases fit TRBD2. V gave up 6 bases and J gave up 5 bases; unmatched junction bases: 3. This CDR3 comprises 14 residues. CDR1 and CDR2 from the germline V gene are MRHNA and SNTAGT. The CDR3 is CASSGLAGNNEQFF. The CDR3 DNA reads as TGTGCCAGCAGCGGACTAGCGGGTAACAATGAGCAGTTCTTC.

CDR3 in amino acids: CASGPGLAGGTDTQYF. The CDR3 coding sequence is TGTGCTAGTGGTCCCGGACTAGCGGGGGGCACAGATACGCAGTATTTT. The chain carries TRBV12-5 and TRBJ2-3; 13 nucleotides match TRBD2. This CDR3 contains 16 residues. Germline CDR1 is LGHNT and CDR2 is FRNRAP. Germline trimming cut 5 bases from V and 1 base from J; bases unmatched to any gene: 3.

This chain joins TRBV18 and TRBJ1-2; D is unresolved. Germline CDR1 reads KGHSH; CDR2 reads LQKENI. The CDR3 totals 15 residues. Trimming stripped 3 bases from V and 3 bases from J, with 14 bases between. Here the CDR3 reads CASSPEGLLYYGYTF. The CDR3 nucleotides read TGTGCCAGCTCACCTGAGGGCCTTTTGTACTATGGCTACACCTTC. The full variable domain, rest sourced from reference TRBV18 and TRBJ1-2, is NAGVMQNPRHLVRRRGQEARLRCSPMKGHSHVYWYRQLPEEGLKFMVYLQKENIIDESGMPKERFSAEFPKEGPSILRIQQVVRGDSAAYFCASSPEGLLYYGYTFGSGTRLTVV.

The chain employs TRBV4-2 and TRBJ2-7; 9 nucleotides align to TRBD1. The CDR3 length is 15 residues. V lost 0 bases to trimming and J lost 6 bases; unmatched junction nucleotides: 6. Germline loops: CDR1 LGHNA, CDR2 YNFKEQ. CDR3 in amino acids: CASSQDDRGFTEQYF. The CDR3 DNA reads as TGTGCCAGCAGCCAAGATGACAGGGGGTTTACCGAGCAGTACTTC.

The chain has TRBV11-2 and TRBJ2-3; tentative D call: TRBD1 (6 bases). The CDR3 totals 15 residues. Trimming took off 5 bases at V and 2 bases at J, with 14 bases between the two ends. Germline V gives CDR1 SGHAT, CDR2 FQNNGV. DNA of the CDR3: TGTGCCAGCAGCACCGGGACAAGGACCACAGATACGCAGTATTTT. Protein product: CASSTGTRTTDTQYF.

The chain combines TRBV29-1 with TRBJ1-1, with D possibly matching TRBD1 (5 bases). Germline V gene lookup returns CDR1 SQVTM and CDR2 ANQGSEA. This CDR3 is built from 13 residues. V lost 0 bases and J 4 bases, leaving 9 bases between the germline ends. In nucleotides, the CDR3 is TGCAGCGTTGAAGACGTTAGGGGCACTGAAGCTTTCTTT. It is translated as CSVEDVRGTEAFF.

The gene calls are TRBV6-2 or TRBV6-3 and TRBJ2-1; D gene uncertain. Germline loops: CDR1 MNHEY, CDR2 SVGEGT. This CDR3 contains 17 residues. V gave up 2 bases and J gave up 0 bases, with 14 bases separating them. Written as DNA, the CDR3 is TGTGCCAGCAGTTACAATAACTTAGCTATCTCCTACAATGAGCAGTTCTTC. Protein: CASSYNNLAISYNEQFF.